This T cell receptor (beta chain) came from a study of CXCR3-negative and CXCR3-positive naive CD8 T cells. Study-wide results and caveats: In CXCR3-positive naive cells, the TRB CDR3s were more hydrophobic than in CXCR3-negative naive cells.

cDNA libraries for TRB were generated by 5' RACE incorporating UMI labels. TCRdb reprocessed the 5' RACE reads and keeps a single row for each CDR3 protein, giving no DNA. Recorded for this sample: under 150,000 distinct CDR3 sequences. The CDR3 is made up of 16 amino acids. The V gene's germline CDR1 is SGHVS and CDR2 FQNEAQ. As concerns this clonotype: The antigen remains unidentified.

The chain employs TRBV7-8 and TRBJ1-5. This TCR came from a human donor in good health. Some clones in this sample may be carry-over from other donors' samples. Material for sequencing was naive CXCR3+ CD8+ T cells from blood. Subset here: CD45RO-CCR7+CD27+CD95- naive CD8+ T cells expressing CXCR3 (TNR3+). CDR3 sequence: CASSLDATLINQPQHF.